A selection of T cell receptor beta chains follows, all from one sample in a study of early T cells in non-severe SARS-CoV-2 infection. From the 5' RACE reads, TCRdb called clonotypes with MiXCR, one entry per CDR3 protein. Among 55,000 to 70,000 distinct CDR3 sequences listed, around 12% were seen once. Specimen: whole blood, collected at baseline. The receptors shown here come from an adult who was a healthcare worker with PCR-confirmed SARS-CoV-2 infection or an uninfected control (not recorded which). The donor label of this sample is uncertain. CDR3s include the opening cysteine and the closing phenylalanine or tryptophan.

J: TRBJ1-1
V: TRBV27
CDR3: CASSLRPRGLSTEAFF

J: TRBJ2-3
V: TRBV2
CDR3: CASSAGLDTQYF

J: TRBJ2-3
V: TRBV11-1
CDR3: CASSSRANTDTQYF

J: TRBJ1-6
V: TRBV27
CDR3: CASSPHRVDNSPLHF

J: TRBJ2-5
V: TRBV27
CDR3: CASSSRGEPQETQYF

J: TRBJ1-1
V: TRBV6-5
CDR3: CASSSSRRANTEAFF

J: TRBJ2-5
V: TRBV10-3
CDR3: CAISDSSPETQYF

J: TRBJ2-5
V: TRBV6-1
CDR3: CASSVSREKGTQYF

J: TRBJ2-2
V: TRBV9
CDR3: CASSSSYANTGELFF

J: TRBJ2-5
V: TRBV10-3
CDR3: CAISYTSRETQYF

J: TRBJ2-2
V: TRBV6-2/TRBV6-3
CDR3: CASSWAGGNTGELFF

J: TRBJ2-1
V: TRBV24-1
CDR3: CATSDWTSGNNEQFF

J: TRBJ2-3
V: TRBV11-2
CDR3: CASSLRTGETGDTQYF

J: TRBJ2-3
V: TRBV9
CDR3: CASSVARERADTQYF

J: TRBJ2-3
V: TRBV7-9
CDR3: CASTTGGPDTQYF

J: TRBJ2-2
V: TRBV7-3
CDR3: CASSPTTGGVIGGELFF

J: TRBJ2-5
V: TRBV4-2
CDR3: CASSQGSGTGQETQYF